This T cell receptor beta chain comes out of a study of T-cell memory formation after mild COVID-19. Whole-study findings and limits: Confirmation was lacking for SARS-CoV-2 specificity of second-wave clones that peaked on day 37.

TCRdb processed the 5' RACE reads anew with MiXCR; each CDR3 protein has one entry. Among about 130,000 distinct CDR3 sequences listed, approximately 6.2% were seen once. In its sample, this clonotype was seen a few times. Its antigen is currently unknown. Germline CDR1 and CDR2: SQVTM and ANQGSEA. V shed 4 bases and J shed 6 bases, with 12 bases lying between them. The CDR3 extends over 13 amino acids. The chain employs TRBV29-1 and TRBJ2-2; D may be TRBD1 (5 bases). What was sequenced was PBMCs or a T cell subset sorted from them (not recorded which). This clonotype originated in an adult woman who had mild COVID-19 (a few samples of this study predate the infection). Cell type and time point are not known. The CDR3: CSVVGRVSGELFF. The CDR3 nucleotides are TGCAGCGTTGTGGGCAGGGTGTCCGGGGAGCTGTTTTTT.